This T cell receptor (beta chain) was sequenced for a study of OX40 agonist ivuxolimab in advanced cancers. Study-wide results and limits: Certain nonresponders likewise exhibited a low normalized T-cell clonal expansion.

To note about this clone: Its antigen is as yet unknown.

Researchers took blood at baseline, on cycle 4 day 1, and on cycle 7 day 1. Germline V gene lookup returns CDR1 SGHTA and CDR2 FQGNSA. V lost 0 bases to trimming and J lost 3 bases, with 11 bases between them. This CDR3 contains 15 residues. The table came from immunoSEQ multiplex PCR; TCRdb's copy has only in-frame clones and leaves some out. The sample contains tens of thousands of clones, around 85% of which appear only once. The input for sequencing was CD4+ or CD8+ T cells sorted from blood, taken in a trial of the OX40 agonist ivuxolimab. V usage is TRBV7-2 and J usage is TRBJ1-2; D gene uncertain. The origin of this receptor is an adult with an advanced solid tumor such as melanoma, head and neck, liver or kidney cancer. The CDR3 nucleotides read TGTGCCAGCAGCTTAGCGGTCCAAGGCGACTATGGCTACACCTTC. Translating it yields CASSLAVQGDYGYTF. Complete variable domain (other parts from reference TRBV7-2 and TRBJ1-2): GAGVSQSPSNKVTEKGKDVELRCDPISGHTALYWYRQSLGQGLEFLIYFQGNSAPDKSGLPSDRFSAERTGGSVSTLTIQRTQQEDSAVYLCASSLAVQGDYGYTFGSGTRLTVV.